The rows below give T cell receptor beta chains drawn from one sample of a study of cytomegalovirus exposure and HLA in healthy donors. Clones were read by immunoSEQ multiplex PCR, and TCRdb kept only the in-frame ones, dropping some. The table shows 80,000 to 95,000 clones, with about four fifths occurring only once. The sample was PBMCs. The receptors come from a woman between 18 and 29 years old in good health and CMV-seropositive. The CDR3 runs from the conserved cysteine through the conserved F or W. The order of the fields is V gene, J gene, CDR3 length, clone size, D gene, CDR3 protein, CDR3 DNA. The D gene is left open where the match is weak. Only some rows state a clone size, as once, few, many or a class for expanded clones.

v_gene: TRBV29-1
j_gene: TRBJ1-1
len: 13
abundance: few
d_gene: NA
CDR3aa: CSASIRGDTEAFF
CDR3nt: TGCAGCGCTTCCATCAGGGGAGACACTGAAGCTTTCTTT

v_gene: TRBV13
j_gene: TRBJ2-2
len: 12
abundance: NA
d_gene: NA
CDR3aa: CASLLNTGELFF
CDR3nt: TGTGCCAGCTTACTCAACACCGGGGAGCTGTTTTTT

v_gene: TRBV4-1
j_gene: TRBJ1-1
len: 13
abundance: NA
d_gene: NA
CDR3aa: CASSQDSFFEAFF
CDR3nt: TGCGCCAGCAGCCAGGATAGCTTTTTTGAAGCTTTCTTT

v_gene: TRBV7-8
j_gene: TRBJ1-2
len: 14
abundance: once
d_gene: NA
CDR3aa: CASSPGGGNYGYTF
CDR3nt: TGTGCCAGCAGCCCCGGCGGGGGTAACTATGGCTACACCTTC

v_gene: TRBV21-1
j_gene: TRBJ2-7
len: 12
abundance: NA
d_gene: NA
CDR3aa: CASSTSVPEQYF
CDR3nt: TGTGCCAGCAGCACTAGTGTCCCTGAGCAGTACTTC

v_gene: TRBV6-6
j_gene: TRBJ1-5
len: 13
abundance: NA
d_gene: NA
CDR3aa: CASSYGGGQPQHF
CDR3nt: TGTGCCAGCAGTTACGGGGGGGGTCAGCCCCAGCATTTT

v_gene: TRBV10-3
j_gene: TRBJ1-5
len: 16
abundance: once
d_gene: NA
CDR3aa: CATTSWVGESNQPQHF
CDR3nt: TGTGCCACCACCTCCTGGGTTGGGGAGAGCAATCAGCCCCAGCATTTT

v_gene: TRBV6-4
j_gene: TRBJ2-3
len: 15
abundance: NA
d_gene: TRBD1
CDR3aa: CASSEGSTGADTQYF
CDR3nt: TGTGCCAGCAGTGAGGGTTCTACAGGGGCAGATACGCAGTATTTT

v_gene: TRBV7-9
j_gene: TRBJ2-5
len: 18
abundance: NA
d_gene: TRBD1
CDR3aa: CASSLALLGGGVQETQYF
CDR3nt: TGTGCCAGCAGCTTAGCGTTGTTAGGGGGCGGTGTCCAAGAGACCCAGTACTTC

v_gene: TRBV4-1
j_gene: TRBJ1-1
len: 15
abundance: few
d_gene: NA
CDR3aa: CASSQEAGYVSEAFF
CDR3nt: TGCGCCAGCAGCCAAGAGGCAGGCTATGTTTCTGAAGCTTTCTTT

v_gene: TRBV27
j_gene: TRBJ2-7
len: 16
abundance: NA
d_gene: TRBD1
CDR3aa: CASRPGRDRGNYEQYF
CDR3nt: TGTGCCAGCAGACCCGGCCGGGACAGGGGGAACTACGAGCAGTACTTC

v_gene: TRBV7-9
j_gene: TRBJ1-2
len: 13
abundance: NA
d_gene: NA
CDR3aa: CASSQNDRTGKSF
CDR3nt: TGTGCCAGCAGTCAAAACGACAGGACGGGAAAGTCCTTC

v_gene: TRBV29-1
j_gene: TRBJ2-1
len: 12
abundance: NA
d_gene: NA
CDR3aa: CSAGDVVNEQFF
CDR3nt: TGCAGCGCCGGTGATGTAGTGAATGAGCAGTTCTTC

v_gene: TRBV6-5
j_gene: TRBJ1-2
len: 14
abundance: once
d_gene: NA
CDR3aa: CATLGAEVNYGYTF
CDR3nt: TGTGCCACCCTGGGGGCAGAAGTTAACTATGGCTACACCTTC

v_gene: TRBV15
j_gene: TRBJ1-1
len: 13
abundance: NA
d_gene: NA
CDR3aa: CATSSNRWTEAFF
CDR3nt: TGTGCCACCAGCAGCAACCGGTGGACTGAAGCTTTCTTT

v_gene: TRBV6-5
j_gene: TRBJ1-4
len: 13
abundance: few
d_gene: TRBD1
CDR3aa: CASGGQGNEKLFF
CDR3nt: TGTGCCAGCGGGGGACAGGGGAATGAAAAACTGTTTTTT

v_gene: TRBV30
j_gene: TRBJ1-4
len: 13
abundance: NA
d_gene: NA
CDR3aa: CAWSVQTNEKLFF
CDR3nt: TGTGCCTGGAGTGTACAGACTAATGAAAAACTGTTTTTT

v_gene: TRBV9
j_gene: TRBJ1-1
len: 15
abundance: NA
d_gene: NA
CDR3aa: CASSVGGATNTEAFF
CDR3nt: TGTGCCAGCAGCGTAGGTGGGGCCACGAACACTGAAGCTTTCTTT

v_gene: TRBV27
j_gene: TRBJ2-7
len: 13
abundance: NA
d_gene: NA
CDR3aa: CASSLRAGLEQYF
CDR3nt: TGTGCCAGCAGTTTACGGGCGGGACTCGAGCAGTACTTC

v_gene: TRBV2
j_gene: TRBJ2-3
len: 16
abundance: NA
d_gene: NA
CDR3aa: CASIRVYHGGTDTQYF
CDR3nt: TGTGCCAGCATTAGGGTCTACCACGGGGGCACAGATACGCAGTATTTT

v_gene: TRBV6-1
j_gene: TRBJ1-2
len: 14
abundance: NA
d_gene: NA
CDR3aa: CASSEVVQSYGYTF
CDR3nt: TGTGCCAGCAGTGAAGTAGTACAGTCCTATGGCTACACCTTC

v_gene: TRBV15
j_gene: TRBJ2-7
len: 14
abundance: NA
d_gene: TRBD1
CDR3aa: CATTRDRGSHEQYF
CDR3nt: TGTGCCACCACCCGGGACAGGGGTTCCCACGAGCAGTACTTC

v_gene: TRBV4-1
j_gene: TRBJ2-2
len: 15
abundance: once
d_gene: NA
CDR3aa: CASSQPVDRTGELFF
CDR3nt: TGCGCCAGCAGCCAACCCGTAGACAGAACCGGGGAGCTGTTTTTT

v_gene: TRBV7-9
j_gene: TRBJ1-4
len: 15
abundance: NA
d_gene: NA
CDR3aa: CASSRNTGDNEKLFF
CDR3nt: TGTGCCAGCAGCAGAAATACCGGGGATAATGAAAAACTGTTTTTT

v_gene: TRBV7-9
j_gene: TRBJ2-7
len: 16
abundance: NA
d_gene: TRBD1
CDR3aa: CASRPWTGDGRYEQYF
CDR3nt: TGTGCCAGCAGACCCTGGACAGGGGACGGGAGGTACGAGCAGTACTTC

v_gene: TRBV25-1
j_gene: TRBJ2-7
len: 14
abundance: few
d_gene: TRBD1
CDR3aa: CASETGTVKHEQYF
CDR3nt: TGTGCCAGCGAGACCGGGACAGTCAAGCACGAGCAGTACTTC

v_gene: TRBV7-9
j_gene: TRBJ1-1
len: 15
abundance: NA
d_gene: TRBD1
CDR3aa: CASSAGQGRNTEAFF
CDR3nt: TGTGCCAGCAGCGCAGGACAGGGGAGGAACACTGAAGCTTTCTTT

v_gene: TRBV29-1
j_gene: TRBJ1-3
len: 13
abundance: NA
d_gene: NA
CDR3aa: CSVMSNSGNTIYF
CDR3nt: TGCAGCGTTATGAGCAACTCTGGAAACACCATATATTTT

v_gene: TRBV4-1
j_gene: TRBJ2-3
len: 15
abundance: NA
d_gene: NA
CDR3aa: CASSHTGLARDTQYF
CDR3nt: TGCGCCAGCAGCCACACCGGCCTAGCGCGAGATACGCAGTATTTT

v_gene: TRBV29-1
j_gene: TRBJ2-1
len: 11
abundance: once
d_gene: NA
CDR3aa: CSVVSSSEQFF
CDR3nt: TGCAGCGTTGTATCTAGCTCTGAGCAGTTCTTC

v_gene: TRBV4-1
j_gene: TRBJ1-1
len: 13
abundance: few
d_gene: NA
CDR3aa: CASSQVGDSGAFF
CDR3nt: TGCGCCAGCAGCCAAGTAGGAGACAGCGGGGCTTTCTTT

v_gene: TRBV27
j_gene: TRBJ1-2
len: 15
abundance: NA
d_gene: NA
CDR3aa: CASSSLVGEIYGYTF
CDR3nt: TGTGCCAGCAGCTCCTTGGTCGGGGAGATCTATGGCTACACCTTC

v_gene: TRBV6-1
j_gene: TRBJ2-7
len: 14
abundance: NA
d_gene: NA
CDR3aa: CASMGDQYTYEQYF
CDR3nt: TGTGCCAGCATGGGAGACCAGTATACCTACGAGCAGTACTTC

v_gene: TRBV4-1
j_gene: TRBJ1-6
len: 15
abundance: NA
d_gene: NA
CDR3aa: CASSQNRAGNSPLHF
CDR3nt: TGCGCCAGCAGCCAAAACAGGGCAGGTAATTCACCCCTCCACTTT

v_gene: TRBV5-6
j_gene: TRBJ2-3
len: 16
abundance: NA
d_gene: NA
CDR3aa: CASSSQSSERTDTQYF
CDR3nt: TGTGCCAGCAGCTCCCAAAGTAGCGAGCGCACAGATACGCAGTATTTT

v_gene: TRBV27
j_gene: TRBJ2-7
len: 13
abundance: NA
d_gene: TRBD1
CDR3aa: CASSLGPGTVSDF
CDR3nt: TGTGCCAGCAGTTTGGGGCCCGGGACAGTCTCAGACTTC

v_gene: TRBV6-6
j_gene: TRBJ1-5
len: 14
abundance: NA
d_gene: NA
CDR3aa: CASSYLGLNQPQHF
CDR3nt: TGTGCCAGCAGTTATCTGGGACTCAATCAGCCCCAGCATTTT

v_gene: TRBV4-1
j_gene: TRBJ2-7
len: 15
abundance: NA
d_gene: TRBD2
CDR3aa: CASSQEMRGWYEQYF
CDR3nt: TGCGCCAGCAGCCAAGAGATGCGGGGGTGGTACGAGCAGTACTTC

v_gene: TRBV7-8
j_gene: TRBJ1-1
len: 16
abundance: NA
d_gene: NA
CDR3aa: CASRRLSGGANTEAFF
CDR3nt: TGTGCCAGCAGACGCTTATCCGGCGGAGCGAACACTGAAGCTTTCTTT

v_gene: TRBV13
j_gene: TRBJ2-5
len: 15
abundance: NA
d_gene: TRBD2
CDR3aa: CASSYSGGAQETQYF
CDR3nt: TGTGCCAGCAGCTATAGCGGGGGGGCCCAAGAGACCCAGTACTTC

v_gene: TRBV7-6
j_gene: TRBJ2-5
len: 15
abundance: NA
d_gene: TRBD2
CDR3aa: CASSLAVGGDKTQYF
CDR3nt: TGTGCCAGCAGCTTAGCGGTCGGGGGGGATAAGACCCAGTACTTC

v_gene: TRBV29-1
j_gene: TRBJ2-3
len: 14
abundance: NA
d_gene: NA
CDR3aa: CSVERVARTDTQYF
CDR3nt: TGCAGCGTTGAGCGCGTAGCCCGCACAGATACGCAGTATTTT

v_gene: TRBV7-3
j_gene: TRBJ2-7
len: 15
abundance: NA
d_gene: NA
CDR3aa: CASSLASGVVYEQYF
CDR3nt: TGTGCCAGCAGTTTGGCCAGCGGAGTCGTATACGAGCAGTACTTC

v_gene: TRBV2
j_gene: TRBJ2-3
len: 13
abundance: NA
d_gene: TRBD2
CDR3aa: CASVAGVTDTQYF
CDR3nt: TGTGCCAGCGTAGCGGGAGTGACAGATACGCAGTATTTT

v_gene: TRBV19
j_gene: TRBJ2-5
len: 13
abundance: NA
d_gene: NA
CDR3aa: CASSIVESGSQYF
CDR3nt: TGTGCCAGTAGTATAGTAGAGTCGGGGTCCCAGTACTTC

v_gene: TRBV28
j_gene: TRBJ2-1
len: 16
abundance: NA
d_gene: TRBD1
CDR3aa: CASSLVGTGSYNEQFF
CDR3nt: TGTGCCAGCAGTCTCGTAGGGACAGGATCCTACAATGAGCAGTTCTTC

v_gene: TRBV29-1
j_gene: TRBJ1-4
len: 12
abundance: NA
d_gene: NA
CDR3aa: CSVQGYHEKLFF
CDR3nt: TGCAGCGTTCAGGGGTATCATGAAAAACTGTTTTTT

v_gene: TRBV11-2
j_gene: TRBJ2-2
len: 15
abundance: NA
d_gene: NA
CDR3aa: CASSSFLANTGELFF
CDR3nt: TGTGCCAGCAGCTCCTTCCTAGCGAACACCGGGGAGCTGTTTTTT

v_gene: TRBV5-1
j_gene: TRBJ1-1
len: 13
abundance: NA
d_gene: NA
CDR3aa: CASSPQGPTEAFF
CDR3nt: TGCGCCAGCAGCCCACAGGGACCCACTGAAGCTTTCTTT

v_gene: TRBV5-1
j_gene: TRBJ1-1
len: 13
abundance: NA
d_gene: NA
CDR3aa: CASSLGGGREAFF
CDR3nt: TGCGCCAGCAGCTTGGGAGGGGGAAGGGAGGCTTTCTTT

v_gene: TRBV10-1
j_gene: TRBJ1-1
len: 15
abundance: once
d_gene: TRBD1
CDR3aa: CASSEQGFSPTEAFF
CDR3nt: TGCGCCAGCAGTGAACAGGGGTTTTCGCCCACTGAAGCTTTCTTT

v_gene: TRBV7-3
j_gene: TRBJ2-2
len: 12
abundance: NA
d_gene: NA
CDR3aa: CASSSYTGELFF
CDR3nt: TGTGCCAGCAGCTCGTACACCGGGGAGCTGTTTTTT

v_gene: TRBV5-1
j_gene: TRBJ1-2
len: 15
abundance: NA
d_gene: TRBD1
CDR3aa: CASSLEAQGAGGYTF
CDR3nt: TGCGCCAGCAGCTTGGAGGCCCAGGGGGCCGGTGGCTACACCTTC

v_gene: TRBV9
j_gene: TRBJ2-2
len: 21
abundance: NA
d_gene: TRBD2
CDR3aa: CASSVAASGRTSGISAGELFF
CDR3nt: TGTGCCAGCAGCGTAGCAGCGTCGGGAAGGACTAGCGGGATTTCGGCCGGGGAGCTGTTTTTT

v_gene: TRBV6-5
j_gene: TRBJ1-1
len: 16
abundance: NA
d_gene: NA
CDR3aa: CASSYSIQGKATEAFF
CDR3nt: TGTGCCAGCAGTTACTCGATTCAGGGTAAGGCCACTGAAGCTTTCTTT

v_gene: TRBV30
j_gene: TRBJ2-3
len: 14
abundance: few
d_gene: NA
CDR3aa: CALGKPGDTDTQYF
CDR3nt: TGTGCCTTAGGGAAGCCGGGGGACACAGATACGCAGTATTTT

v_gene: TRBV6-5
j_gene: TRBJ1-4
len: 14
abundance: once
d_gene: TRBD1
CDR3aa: CASSQTGGGEKLFF
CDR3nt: TGTGCCAGCAGCCAGACAGGGGGGGGAGAAAAACTGTTTTTT

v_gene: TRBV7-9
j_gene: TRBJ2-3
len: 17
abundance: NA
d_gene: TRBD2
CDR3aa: CASSLAGTSGRTDTQYF
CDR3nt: TGTGCCAGCAGCCTAGCCGGGACTAGCGGACGCACAGATACGCAGTATTTT

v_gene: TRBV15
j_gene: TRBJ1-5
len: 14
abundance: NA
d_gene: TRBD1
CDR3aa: CATSRLTGDQPQHF
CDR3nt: TGTGCCACCAGCAGACTTACAGGGGACCAGCCCCAGCATTTT

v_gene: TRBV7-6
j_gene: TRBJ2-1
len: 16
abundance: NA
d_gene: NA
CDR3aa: CASSLSPGGADNEQFF
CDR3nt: TGTGCCAGCAGCTTATCTCCCGGCGGGGCGGACAATGAGCAGTTCTTC